The 23 T cell receptor beta chains reported below all come from one sample, sequenced in a study of PD-1 blockade in classical Hodgkin lymphoma. Method: immunoSEQ multiplex PCR; TCRdb's copy keeps in-frame clones and lacks some. The sample carries some 100,000 clones, approximately 92% recorded once. Each and every patient relapsed after autologous stem cell transplantation, and patients got differing brentuximab vedotin exposure. The sequencing here drew on peripheral blood mononuclear cells (PBMCs), taken at baseline. Every receptor here comes from a human donor with classical Hodgkin lymphoma.

The chain joins TRBV27 to TRBJ1-1; D gene ambiguous. The CDR3 consists of 10 residues. Germline CDR1 is MNHEY and CDR2 is SMNVEV (reference sequence). V was shortened by 11 bases and J by 9 bases, with 13 bases between the two germline ends. The DNA of the CDR3 is TGTGCCCGTCGCTCCTCAAAAGCTTTCTTT. It encodes CARRSSKAFF.

V usage is TRBV7-2 and J usage is TRBJ2-3, with a tentative D call TRBD2 (6 bases). V lost 0 bases and J lost 0, with 10 bases in between. The CDR3 length is 16 residues. CDR1 SGHTA and CDR2 FQGNSA come from the germline V gene. For the CDR3, the DNA is TGTGCCAGCAGCTTAGCGGGGGGTACGAGCACAGATACGCAGTATTTT. It yields the protein CASSLAGGTSTDTQYF. Based on the CDR3 plus reference TRBV7-2 and TRBJ2-3, the full variable domain is GAGVSQSPSNKVTEKGKDVELRCDPISGHTALYWYRQSLGQGLEFLIYFQGNSAPDKSGLPSDRFSAERTGGSVSTLTIQRTQQEDSAVYLCASSLAGGTSTDTQYFGPGTRLTVL.

Here the CDR3 reads CASSYSGDLSPFF. CDR3 DNA: TGTGCCAGCAGTTACTCAGGGGACCTGTCCCCGTTCTTC. The genes are TRBV6-5 and TRBJ2-1; D is tentatively TRBD1 or TRBD2 (5 bases each). The germline V gene has CDR1 MNHEY and CDR2 SVGAGI. The V end was cut by 0 bases, the J end by 15 bases, with 15 bases between. The length of the CDR3 is 13 residues.

The rearrangement links TRBV27 to TRBJ1-2; D uncertain. CDR1 and CDR2 from the germline V gene are MNHEY and SMNVEV (reference sequence). The CDR3 is 15 amino acids. Trimming took off 0 bases at V and 0 bases at J, with 8 bases between the two ends. Written as DNA, the CDR3 is TGTGCCAGCAGTTTATCTCGCCTTCCTAACTATGGCTACACCTTC. Amino acids: CASSLSRLPNYGYTF.

The chain links TRBV9 to TRBJ1-2; D may be TRBD1 (6 bases). V lost 0 bases and J lost 11, with 11 bases in between. The length of the CDR3 is 12 residues. Germline V lookup: CDR1 SGDLS, CDR2 YYNGEE. The CDR3 DNA is TGTGCCAGCAGCGTAGCCGGACAGCAATACACCTTC. Amino acids: CASSVAGQQYTF.

The rearrangement uses TRBV5-1 and TRBJ2-7; D could derive from TRBD1 or TRBD2 (6 bases each). The CDR3 has 16 residues. Trimming removed 5 bases at V and 3 bases at J, with 21 bases between. The germline CDR1 and CDR2 sequences are SGHRS and YFSETQ. CDR3 DNA sequence: TGCGCCAGCAGTTGGGGAAAACAGGGACTGTACTACGAGCAGTACTTC. As protein: CASSWGKQGLYYEQYF.

The chain uses TRBV2 and TRBJ2-3, with D perhaps matching TRBD2 (5 bases). The CDR3 totals 15 residues. The germline V and J ends were trimmed by 5 bases and 0 bases, with 12 bases remaining between them. Germline CDR1 is SNHLY and CDR2 is FYNNEI. CDR3 sequence reads: CASSFSGISTDTQYF. CDR3 DNA: TGTGCCAGCAGTTTCTCCGGGATTAGCACAGATACGCAGTATTTT.

V gene TRBV28 combines with J gene TRBJ2-1, with 16 positions matching TRBD2. The CDR3 spans 16 residues. CDR1 and CDR2 (germline): MDHEN, SYDVKM. The trim removed 6 bases at V and 1 base at J, leaving 0 bases unmatched. The CDR3 here is CASRGLAGGSYNEQFF. The CDR3 region has the DNA TGTGCCAGCAGGGGACTAGCGGGAGGGTCCTACAATGAGCAGTTCTTC.

The V and J genes are TRBV30 and TRBJ2-7; possibly TRBD1 or TRBD2 for D (5 bases each). Germline values: CDR1 GTSNPN, CDR2 SVGIG (reference sequence). Trimming left V 0 bases short and J 6 bases short, with 12 bases between. The CDR3 has 13 amino acids. Here the CDR3 DNA reads TGTGCCTGGAGTGTAATCAGGGACGGCGAGCAGTACTTC. Translated, it gives CAWSVIRDGEQYF.

The rearrangement joins TRBV10-1 to TRBJ2-1; 7 bases are a match to TRBD2. J was trimmed by 6 bases and V by 9 bases; bases with no gene match: 5. Looked up from germline, CDR1 is WNHNN and CDR2 is SYGVQD (reference sequence). The CDR3 is made up of 12 amino acids. The CDR3 region has the DNA TGCGCCAGACCCAGGGAGGGCAATGAGCAGTTCTTC. Protein product: CARPREGNEQFF.

This sequence joins TRBV2 and TRBJ2-1, with D hard to call. Germline V lookup: CDR1 SNHLY, CDR2 FYNNEI. V gave up 7 bases and J gave up 3 bases, with 13 bases separating them. The length of the CDR3 is 14 residues. The CDR3 nucleotides are TGTGCCAGCACTCCCTTAAGCGACTACAATGAGCAGTTCTTC. This translates into CASTPLSDYNEQFF.

Only one count was recorded for this clone. The rearrangement uses TRBV19 and TRBJ2-2; D not certain. CDR3 size: 14 residues. Germline V gene sequence: CDR1 LNHDA, CDR2 SQIVND (reference sequence). Trimming took off 7 bases at V and 1 base at J, with 10 bases between the two ends. Here the CDR3 DNA reads TGTGCCAGTACCCTCGGCGGGAACACCGGGGAGCTGTTTTTT. This codes for CASTLGGNTGELFF.

The gene calls are TRBV7-2 and TRBJ1-2; D might be TRBD1 (6 bases). The germline gives CDR1 SGHTA, CDR2 FQGNSA. CDR3 size: 13 residues. Trimming shortened V by 4 bases and J by 0 bases, and 6 bases separated the two germline ends. The CDR3 here is CASSSGANYGYTF. The CDR3 bases are TGTGCCAGCAGCTCAGGGGCTAACTATGGCTACACCTTC.

CDR3 in DNA: TGTGCCAGCAGTTTAGGGGGACTGCCTGATAACTATGGCTACACCTTC. This sequence encodes CASSLGGLPDNYGYTF. The rearrangement links TRBV28 to TRBJ1-2; TRBD1 might be the D (5 bases). CDR1 and CDR2 from the germline V gene are MDHEN and SYDVKM. V was clipped by 2 bases and J by 1 base, with 14 bases between them. This CDR3 has 16 amino acids.

The CDR3 here is CASRRAGTGVMNTEAFF. In nucleotides, the CDR3 is TGTGCCAGCAGACGAGCCGGGACAGGGGTGATGAACACTGAAGCTTTCTTT. The chain combines TRBV28 with TRBJ1-1, with TRBD1 identical over 10 bases. CDR1 and CDR2 (germline): MDHEN, SYDVKM. The CDR3 has 17 residues. V dropped 6 bases and J dropped 0; count of bases not matched to a gene: 10. Based on the CDR3 plus reference TRBV28 and TRBJ1-1, the full variable domain is DVKVTQSSRYLVKRTGEKVFLECVQDMDHENMFWYRQDPGLGLRLIYFSYDVKMKEKGDIPEGYSVSREKKERFSLILESASTNQTSMYLCASRRAGTGVMNTEAFFGQGTRLTVV.

J is TRBJ2-7 and V is TRBV4-1; D might be TRBD2 (6 bases). Trimming cost V 1 base and J 0 bases, with 10 bases left between them. The CDR3 is made up of 15 amino acids. CDR1 and CDR2 from the germline V gene are MGHRA and YSYEKL. CDR3 nucleotides: TGCGCCAGCAGCCAAGGGGGGGACGGCTCCTACGAGCAGTACTTC. The encoded protein is CASSQGGDGSYEQYF.

V and J are TRBV28 and TRBJ1-3, with D tentatively TRBD1 (5 bases). This CDR3 is built from 14 residues. Germline CDR1 MDHEN, CDR2 SYDVKM. V lost 7 bases to trimming and J lost 4 bases, with 14 bases between them. Here the CDR3 DNA reads TGTGCCAGCATCCTAGGGGCTGCCGGAAACACCATATATTTT. This sequence encodes CASILGAAGNTIYF.

The rearrangement links TRBV20-1 to TRBJ1-1; D remains unclear. Looked up from germline, CDR1 is DFQATT and CDR2 is SNEGSKA (reference sequence). V dropped 3 bases and J dropped 3 bases, with 5 bases sitting between them. CDR3 length equals 11 residues. The CDR3 loop reads CSARLDTEAFF. The CDR3 bases are TGCAGTGCTAGGCTGGACACTGAAGCTTTCTTT.

The genes are TRBV6-5 and TRBJ2-5; 8 positions agree with TRBD1. From germline, CDR1 is MNHEY and CDR2 SVGAGI. Trimming took 4 bases from V and 4 from J; bases not matched to a gene: 8. The length of the CDR3 is 15 residues. In DNA form, the CDR3 reads TGTGCCAGCAGTTGGGGACAGGTCGAGTCAGAGACCCAGTACTTC. The encoded protein is CASSWGQVESETQYF.

The chain employs TRBV25-1 and TRBJ2-7; 8 nucleotides agree with TRBD1. The CDR3 has 16 amino acids. Germline values: CDR1 MGHDK, CDR2 SYGVNS. With 3 bases clipped from V and 9 bases from J, the junction kept 16 bases outside the gene matches. The CDR3 region is CASSEGIRTGLMGQYF. CDR3 nucleotides: TGTGCCAGCAGTGAGGGCATTCGGACAGGGCTAATGGGGCAGTACTTC.

This clone was observed a single time. J is TRBJ1-4 and V is TRBV7-9; 8 positions match TRBD1. The CDR3 totals 16 residues. Unmatched junction bases numbered 8, after V lost 0 bases and J lost 8 bases. The germline gives CDR1 SEHNR, CDR2 FQNEAQ (reference sequence). The CDR3 spells CASSLAGSHRGEKLFF. The CDR3 region has the DNA TGTGCCAGCAGCTTAGCTGGGTCGCACAGGGGGGAAAAACTGTTTTTT.

This rearrangement joins TRBV9 to TRBJ1-2; D may be TRBD1 (6 bases). CDR3 size: 19 residues. Trimming removed 4 bases from V and 0 bases from J, with 25 bases in between. Germline values: CDR1 SGDLS, CDR2 YYNGEE. CDR3 residues: CASSYDRDITDFPNYGYTF. CDR3 nucleotide sequence: TGTGCCAGCAGCTATGACCGGGACATAACAGACTTCCCTAACTATGGCTACACCTTC.

This clone was found once. The CDR3 nucleotides are TGTGCCAGCAGTGAATGGGGGGTGGCTCAGCCCCAGCATTTT. The encoded protein is CASSEWGVAQPQHF. V usage is TRBV6-1 and J usage is TRBJ1-5; D may be TRBD1 (5 bases). Germline V gives CDR1 MNHNS, CDR2 SASEGT. This CDR3 is built from 14 residues. The V and J ends lost 2 bases and 6 bases respectively, with 11 bases between them.